What follows describes a single TCR beta chain. This specimen belongs to a study of cytomegalovirus exposure and HLA in healthy donors. Study in general: Of the donors genotyped, about 390 in all, 65% to 90% fell in the Caucasian-associated ancestry cluster.

In the PCR, 60 Vbeta and 13 Jbeta primers were used. Original methodology: A later analysis tallied some 80 million unique TCR beta chains, about 11 million of them shared. Profiled with immunoSEQ multiplex PCR; TCRdb holds only in-frame clones, not every one. Clone size and the V and J calls come from that table; the DNA yielded D and trimming. The data contain about 89,000 clones, 85% of them singletons. The sequencing input was PBMCs. The receptor's source is a man between 35 and 55 years old in good health and CMV-seropositive.

The CDR3 loop is CASSPDRGFTETQYF. The CDR3 coding sequence is TGCGCCAGCAGCCCCGACAGGGGATTCACGGAGACCCAGTACTTC. V and J are TRBV5-1 and TRBJ2-5; 8 bases line up with TRBD1. Looked up from germline, CDR1 is SGHRS and CDR2 is YFSETQ. V lost 4 bases and J lost 5; bases outside the gene matches: 10. CDR3 length: 15 amino acids.